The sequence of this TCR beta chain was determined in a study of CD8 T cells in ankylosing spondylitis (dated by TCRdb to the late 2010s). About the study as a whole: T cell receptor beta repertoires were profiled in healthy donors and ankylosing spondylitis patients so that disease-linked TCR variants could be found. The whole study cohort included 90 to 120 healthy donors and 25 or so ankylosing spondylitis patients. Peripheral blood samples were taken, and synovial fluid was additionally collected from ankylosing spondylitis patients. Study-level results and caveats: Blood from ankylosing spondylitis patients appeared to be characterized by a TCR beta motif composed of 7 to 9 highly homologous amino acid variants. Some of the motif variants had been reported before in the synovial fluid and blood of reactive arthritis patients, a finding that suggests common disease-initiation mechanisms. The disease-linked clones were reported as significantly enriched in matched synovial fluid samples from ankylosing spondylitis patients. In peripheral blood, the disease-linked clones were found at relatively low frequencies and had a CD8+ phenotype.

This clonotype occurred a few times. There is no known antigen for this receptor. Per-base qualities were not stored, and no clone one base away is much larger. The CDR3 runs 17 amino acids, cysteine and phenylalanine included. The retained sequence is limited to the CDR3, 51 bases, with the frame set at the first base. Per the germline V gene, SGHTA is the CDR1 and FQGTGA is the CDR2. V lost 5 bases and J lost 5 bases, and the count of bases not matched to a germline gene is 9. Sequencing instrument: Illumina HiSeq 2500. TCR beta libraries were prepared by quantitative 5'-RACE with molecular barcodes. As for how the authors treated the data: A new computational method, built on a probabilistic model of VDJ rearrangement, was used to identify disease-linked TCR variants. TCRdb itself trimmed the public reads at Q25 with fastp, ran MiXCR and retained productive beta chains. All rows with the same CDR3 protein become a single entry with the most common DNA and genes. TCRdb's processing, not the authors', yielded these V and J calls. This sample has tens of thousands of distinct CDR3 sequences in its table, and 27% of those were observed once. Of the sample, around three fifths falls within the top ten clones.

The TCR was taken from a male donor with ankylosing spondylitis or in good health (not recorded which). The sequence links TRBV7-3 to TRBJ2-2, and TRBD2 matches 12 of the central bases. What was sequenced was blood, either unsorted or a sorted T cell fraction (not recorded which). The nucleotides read TGTGCCAGCAGCCGAAACCGACTAGCGGGAGAAACCGGGGAGCTGTTTTTT. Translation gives CASSRNRLAGETGELFF. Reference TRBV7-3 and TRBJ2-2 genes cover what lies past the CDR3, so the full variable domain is GAGVSQTPSNKVTEKGKYVELRCDPISGHTALYWYRQSLGQGPEFLIYFQGTGAADDSGLPNDRFFAVRPEGSVSTLKIQRTERGDSAVYLCASSRNRLAGETGELFFGEGSRLTVL.